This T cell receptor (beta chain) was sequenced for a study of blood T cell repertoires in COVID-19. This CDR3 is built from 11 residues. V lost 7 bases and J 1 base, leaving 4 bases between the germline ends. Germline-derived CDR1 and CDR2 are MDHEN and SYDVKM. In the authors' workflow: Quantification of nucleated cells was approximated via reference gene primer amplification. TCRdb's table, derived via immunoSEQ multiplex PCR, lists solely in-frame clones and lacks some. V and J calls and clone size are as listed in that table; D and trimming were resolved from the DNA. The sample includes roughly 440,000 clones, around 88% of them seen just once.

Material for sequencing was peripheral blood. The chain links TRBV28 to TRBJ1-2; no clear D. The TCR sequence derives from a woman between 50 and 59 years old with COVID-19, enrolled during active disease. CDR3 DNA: TGTGCCAGCACCCGTAACTATGGCTACACCTTC. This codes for CASTRNYGYTF.